The 24 T cell receptor beta chains below come from one sample, sequenced in a study of cytomegalovirus exposure and HLA in healthy donors. It was with 60 Vbeta and 13 Jbeta primers that the PCR ran. Assay used: immunoSEQ multiplex PCR; TCRdb lists only in-frame clones, some missing. The repertoire holds just under 95,000 clones, with about three quarters as singletons. Input material: PBMCs. These receptors all come from a man aged 50 to 60 in good health and CMV-seropositive.

The genes are TRBV6-1 and TRBJ2-5; 10 nucleotides agree with TRBD1. V lost 4 bases to trimming and J lost 5 bases; unmatched junction nucleotides: 7. The germline CDR1 and CDR2 sequences are MNHNS and SASEGT. The CDR3 totals 15 residues. The DNA of the CDR3 is TGTGCCAGCAGTGTTGACAGGGGGCGAGCTGAGACCCAGTACTTC. This translates into CASSVDRGRAETQYF.

The V and J genes are TRBV5-4 and TRBJ2-1, with TRBD1 identical over 8 bases. CDR1 is SGHNT, CDR2 YYREEE, per germline (reference sequence). The length of the CDR3 is 15 residues. V shed 4 bases and J 6 bases; nucleotides not matched to a gene: 9. Written as DNA, the CDR3 is TGTGCCAGCAGCCACCCAGGGACAGGAATCAATGAGCAGTTCTTC. Protein product: CASSHPGTGINEQFF.

This CDR3 is CASSYSGPGETQYF. The CDR3 DNA is TGTGCCAGCAGTTACTCAGGACCAGGGGAGACCCAGTACTTC. The chain combines TRBV6-5 with TRBJ2-5; weak D call: TRBD1 (5 bases). From germline, CDR1 is MNHEY and CDR2 SVGAGI. V was clipped by 0 bases and J by 5 bases, with 10 bases between them. There are 14 residues in the CDR3.

This chain connects TRBV21-1 to TRBJ1-1; the table's TRBD1 call for D was not verified on the DNA. TRBV21-1 is marked as a pseudogene. This CDR3 spans 16 amino acids. CDR3: CASSKGQGVGDTEAFF. CDR3 DNA sequence: TGTGCCAGCAGCAAAGGACAGGGGGTCGGGGACACTGAAGCTTTCTTT.

In its sample, this clone was seen a few times. The chain joins TRBV28 to TRBJ2-5, with D maybe TRBD1 (5 bases). Germline V gives CDR1 MDHEN, CDR2 SYDVKM. V dropped 1 base and J dropped 2 bases, with 8 bases sitting between them. This CDR3 has 14 amino acids. CDR3 sequence reads: CASSLSTAQETQYF. CDR3 sequence (DNA): TGTGCCAGCAGTTTATCGACAGCTCAAGAGACCCAGTACTTC.

The chain is built from TRBV6-1 and TRBJ2-5; 9 nucleotides agree with TRBD1. The DNA end is a closer match to TRBJ2-7, so the J assignment may be wrong. The CDR3 consists of 14 residues. Germline values: CDR1 MNHNS, CDR2 SASEGT. The CDR3 DNA sequence: TGTGCCACCGCAGGGGGACAGGGTACCTACGAGCAGTACTTC. Protein sequence: CATAGGQGTYEQYF.

The gene calls are TRBV27 and TRBJ2-5; tentatively, D is TRBD2 (7 bases). The CDR3 sequence is 14 residues long. The germline V gene has CDR1 MNHEY and CDR2 SMNVEV (reference sequence). V was cut by 2 bases and J by 4 bases, with 11 bases left in between. The CDR3 spells CASSLGRGGETQYF. CDR3 in DNA: TGTGCCAGCAGTTTAGGGAGGGGGGGAGAGACCCAGTACTTC.

In this sample, this clone turned up once. The V call is TRBV5-1, the J call TRBJ1-2; 8 bases are a match to TRBD1. The CDR3 sequence is 15 residues long. Germline CDR1 and CDR2: SGHRS and YFSETQ. Trimming removed 5 bases from V and 1 base from J; junction bases left unmatched: 7. CDR3 sequence (DNA): TGCGCCAGCAGTATAGACAGGGGTGATAACTATGGCTACACCTTC. As protein: CASSIDRGDNYGYTF. The entire variable domain, with the rest obtained from reference TRBV5-1 and TRBJ1-2, is as follows: KAGVTQTPRYLIKTRGQQVTLSCSPISGHRSVSWYQQTPGQGLQFLFEYFSETQRNKGNFPGRFSGRQFSNSRSEMNVSTLELGDSALYLCASSIDRGDNYGYTFGSGTRLTVV.

The rearrangement joins TRBV4-3 to TRBJ1-1, with 8 positions matching TRBD1. The V and J ends lost 0 bases and 6 bases, in that order; junction bases with no gene match: 6. The CDR3 is made up of 15 amino acids. CDR1 and CDR2 (germline): LGHNA, YSLEER. DNA for the CDR3: TGCGCCAGCAGCCAAGAGACAGGGGAAAGGGCTGAAGCTTTCTTT. Its protein product is CASSQETGERAEAFF.

The chain recombines TRBV7-9 with TRBJ1-4; no definite D call. V lost 4 bases and J 8 bases, leaving 20 bases between the germline ends. CDR1 and CDR2 (germline): SEHNR, FQNEAQ (reference sequence). The CDR3 length is 16 residues. This chain's CDR3 is CASSSTATPYVEKLFF. CDR3 sequence (DNA): TGTGCCAGCAGCTCTACCGCGACACCGTATGTAGAAAAACTGTTTTTT. The whole variable domain, remainder taken from reference TRBV7-9 and TRBJ1-4, is DTGVSQNPRHKITKRGQNVTFRCDPISEHNRLYWYRQTLGQGPEFLTYFQNEAQLEKSRLLSDRFSAERPKGSFSTLEIQRTEQGDSAMYLCASSSTATPYVEKLFFGSGTQLSVL.

The chain couples TRBV18 to TRBJ1-3; D might be TRBD1 (5 bases). This CDR3 has 15 amino acids. V lost 2 bases and J 7 bases, leaving 15 bases between the germline ends. Germline values: CDR1 KGHSH, CDR2 LQKENI. CDR3 DNA sequence: TGTGCCAGCTCACCATCGACAGCTGTAGGGAACACCATATATTTT. Its translation is CASSPSTAVGNTIYF.

The gene calls are TRBV4-3 and TRBJ1-1; 10 nucleotides match TRBD1. Germline CDR1 LGHNA, CDR2 YSLEER. V lost 3 bases to trimming and J lost 5 bases; unmatched junction nucleotides: 3. CDR3 length equals 14 residues. This CDR3 reads CASSQGQGKTEAFF. CDR3 bases: TGCGCCAGCAGCCAGGGACAGGGGAAAACTGAAGCTTTCTTT.

This chain connects TRBV6-1 to TRBJ1-3; no clear D. V was trimmed by 6 bases and J by 0 bases, leaving 6 bases between them. CDR1 and CDR2 (germline): MNHNS, SASEGT. This CDR3 is 13 amino acids long. CDR3 amino acids: CASRRLSGNTIYF. In DNA, the CDR3 is TGTGCCAGCAGGAGACTCTCTGGAAACACCATATATTTT.

This clone was picked up one time. J is TRBJ2-3 and V is TRBV19; 7 nucleotides agree with TRBD2. Per the germline V gene, CDR1 is LNHDA and CDR2 is SQIVND (reference sequence). J was trimmed by 4 bases and V by 7 bases; bases with no gene match: 8. The CDR3 has 14 amino acids. The CDR3 sequence: CASTRAGVSDTQYF. CDR3 DNA: TGTGCCAGTACAAGGGCGGGGGTGTCAGATACGCAGTATTTT.

The chain carries TRBV7-3 and TRBJ2-5, with D perhaps TRBD1 (6 bases). This CDR3 is built from 14 residues. Germline V gene sequence: CDR1 SGHTA, CDR2 FQGTGA. Trimming cost V 4 bases and J 4 bases, with 13 bases left between them. This chain's CDR3 is CASSSGTTPETQYF. CDR3 DNA: TGTGCCAGCAGCTCCGGGACAACTCCAGAGACCCAGTACTTC.

The chain joins TRBV5-4 to TRBJ2-1; TRBD2 is a possible D gene (6 bases). The CDR3 is 18 residues long. Trimming shortened V by 0 bases and J by 5 bases, and 21 bases separated the two germline ends. Looked up from germline, CDR1 is SGHNT and CDR2 is YYREEE (reference sequence). Here the CDR3 reads CASSLGGASVLLNNEQFF. The CDR3 DNA reads TGTGCCAGCAGCTTGGGGGGTGCTAGCGTACTACTGAACAATGAGCAGTTCTTC.

This chain connects TRBV2 to TRBJ1-2; D unresolved. The CDR3 totals 13 residues. V lost 7 bases and J lost 0, with 9 bases in between. The V gene's germline CDR1 is SNHLY and CDR2 FYNNEI. The CDR3 DNA is TGTGCCAGCAAAAGGGAGTCTAACTATGGCTACACCTTC. Protein: CASKRESNYGYTF.

The J gene is TRBJ2-5, the V gene TRBV4-2, with TRBD2 matching over 9 bases. The CDR3 extends over 18 amino acids. Losses at the gene ends were 1 base for V and 1 base for J; bases not matched to a gene: 10. CDR1 LGHNA and CDR2 YNFKEQ come from the germline V gene. CDR3 region: CASSQVVLAGSTQETQYF. The CDR3 DNA reads as TGTGCCAGCAGCCAAGTCGTCCTAGCGGGGAGTACCCAAGAGACCCAGTACTTC.

On this clone: An end of the junction differs from the germline gene, which may be a read error. The rearrangement joins TRBV4-2 to TRBJ1-2; possibly TRBD1 for D (5 bases). The length of the CDR3 is 14 residues. In germline, CDR1 is LGHNA, CDR2 YNFKEQ. CDR3 sequence reads: CASSQAGRDYGYPF. In nucleotides, the CDR3 is TGTGCCAGCAGCCAAGCAGGGAGGGACTATGGCTACCCCTTC.

This sequence joins TRBV18 and TRBJ2-7, with TRBD1 identical over 11 bases. V was pared by 5 bases and J by 4 bases, with 4 bases of the junction left unmatched. The CDR3 sequence is 14 residues long. Germline-derived CDR1 and CDR2 are KGHSH and LQKENI. The CDR3 loop is CASSSRDRGYEQYF. The DNA of the CDR3 is TGTGCCAGCTCATCACGGGACAGGGGGTACGAGCAGTACTTC.

The J gene is TRBJ2-1, the V gene TRBV15; D possibly corresponds to TRBD1 (5 bases). V lost 0 bases and J lost 9, with 12 bases in between. There are 14 residues in the CDR3. Germline V gene lookup returns CDR1 LNHNV and CDR2 YYDKDF (reference sequence). CDR3 protein: CATSREFQGGEQFF. CDR3 DNA: TGTGCCACCAGCAGAGAGTTCCAGGGCGGTGAGCAGTTCTTC.

The V and J genes are TRBV6-5 and TRBJ2-5, with 8 bases that match TRBD2. The CDR3 has 15 residues. Trimming at V came to 4 bases and at J to 4 bases, leaving 8 bases not matched to a gene. Germline V gives CDR1 MNHEY, CDR2 SVGAGI. This CDR3 reads CASSSPGTRGETQYF. CDR3 sequence (DNA): TGTGCCAGCAGTTCACCCGGGACTAGAGGAGAGACCCAGTACTTC.

The chain carries TRBV15 and TRBJ1-1, with TRBD1 identical over 9 bases. Trimming took 5 bases from V and 1 from J; bases not matched to a gene: 5. CDR1 is LNHNV, CDR2 YYDKDF, per germline (reference sequence). This CDR3 region has 15 residues. CDR3 residues: CATSRLGQGNTEAFF. Here the CDR3 DNA reads TGTGCCACCAGCCGCCTGGGACAGGGGAACACTGAAGCTTTCTTT.

The J gene is TRBJ1-2, the V gene TRBV10-1; the match to TRBD1 covers 10 bases. This CDR3 region has 16 residues. The germline CDR1 and CDR2 sequences are WNHNN and SYGVQD (reference sequence). CDR3 sequence reads: CADPRTGGEFVYGYTF. The CDR3 bases are TGCGCGGATCCGAGGACAGGGGGAGAATTCGTCTATGGCTACACCTTC.